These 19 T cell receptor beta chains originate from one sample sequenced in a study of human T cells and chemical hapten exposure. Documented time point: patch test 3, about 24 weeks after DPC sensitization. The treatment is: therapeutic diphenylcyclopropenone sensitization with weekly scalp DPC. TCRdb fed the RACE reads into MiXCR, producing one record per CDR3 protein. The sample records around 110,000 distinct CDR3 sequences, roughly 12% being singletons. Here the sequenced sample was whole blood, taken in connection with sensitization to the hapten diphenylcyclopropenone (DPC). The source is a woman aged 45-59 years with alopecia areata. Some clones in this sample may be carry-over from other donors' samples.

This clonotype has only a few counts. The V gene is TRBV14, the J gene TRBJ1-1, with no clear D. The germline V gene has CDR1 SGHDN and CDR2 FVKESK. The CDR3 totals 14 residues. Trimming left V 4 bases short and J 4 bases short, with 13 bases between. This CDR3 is CASSLRPGTTEAFF. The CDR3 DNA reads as TGTGCCAGCAGCCTCCGACCGGGCACCACTGAAGCTTTCTTT.

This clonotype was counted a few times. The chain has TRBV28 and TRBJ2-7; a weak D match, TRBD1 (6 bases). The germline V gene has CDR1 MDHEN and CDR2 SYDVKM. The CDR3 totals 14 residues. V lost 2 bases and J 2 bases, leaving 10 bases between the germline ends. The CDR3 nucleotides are TGTGCCAGCAGTTTAAAACAGGGCGCCTACGAGCAGTACTTC. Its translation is CASSLKQGAYEQYF.

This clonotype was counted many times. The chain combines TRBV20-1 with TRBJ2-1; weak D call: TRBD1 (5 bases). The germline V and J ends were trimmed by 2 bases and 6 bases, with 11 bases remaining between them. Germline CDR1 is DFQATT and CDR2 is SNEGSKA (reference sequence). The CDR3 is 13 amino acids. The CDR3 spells CSARSSQGNEQFF. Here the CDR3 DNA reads TGCAGTGCTAGATCCTCCCAGGGCAATGAGCAGTTCTTC.

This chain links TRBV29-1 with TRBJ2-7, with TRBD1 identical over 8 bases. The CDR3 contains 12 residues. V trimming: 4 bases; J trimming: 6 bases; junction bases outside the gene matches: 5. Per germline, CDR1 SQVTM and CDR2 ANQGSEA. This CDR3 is CSVAGQGGEQYF. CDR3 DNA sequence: TGCAGCGTTGCCGGACAGGGCGGCGAGCAGTACTTC.

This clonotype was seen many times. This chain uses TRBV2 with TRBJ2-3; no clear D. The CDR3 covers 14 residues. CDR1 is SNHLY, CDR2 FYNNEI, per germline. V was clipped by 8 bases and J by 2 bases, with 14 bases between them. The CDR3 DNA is TGTGCCAGCCCTGGTTTACTTCACACAGATACGCAGTATTTT. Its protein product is CASPGLLHTDTQYF. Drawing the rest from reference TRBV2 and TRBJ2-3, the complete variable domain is EPEVTQTPSHQVTQMGQEVILRCVPISNHLYFYWYRQILGQKVEFLVSFYNNEISEKSEIFDDQFSVERPDGSNFTLKIRSTKLEDSAMYFCASPGLLHTDTQYFGPGTRLTVL.

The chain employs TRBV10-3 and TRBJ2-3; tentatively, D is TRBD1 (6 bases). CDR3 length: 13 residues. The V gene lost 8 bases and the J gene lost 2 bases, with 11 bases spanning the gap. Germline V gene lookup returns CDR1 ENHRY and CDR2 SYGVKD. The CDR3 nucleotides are TGTGCCATCGGGGACACGTTCACAGATACGCAGTATTTT. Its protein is CAIGDTFTDTQYF.

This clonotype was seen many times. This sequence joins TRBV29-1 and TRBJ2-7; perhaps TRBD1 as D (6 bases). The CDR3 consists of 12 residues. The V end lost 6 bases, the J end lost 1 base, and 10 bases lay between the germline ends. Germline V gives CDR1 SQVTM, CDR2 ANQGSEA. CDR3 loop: CSVGTGSYEQYF. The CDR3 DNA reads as TGCAGCGTAGGCACAGGGTCCTACGAGCAGTACTTC.

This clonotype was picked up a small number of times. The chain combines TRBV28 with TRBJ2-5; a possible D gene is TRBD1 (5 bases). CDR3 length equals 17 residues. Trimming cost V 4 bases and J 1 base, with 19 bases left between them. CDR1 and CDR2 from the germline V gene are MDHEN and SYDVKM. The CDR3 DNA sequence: TGTGCCAGCAGTTCCCTTTCATGGGGCAGGTCCCAAGAGACCCAGTACTTC. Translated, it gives CASSSLSWGRSQETQYF.

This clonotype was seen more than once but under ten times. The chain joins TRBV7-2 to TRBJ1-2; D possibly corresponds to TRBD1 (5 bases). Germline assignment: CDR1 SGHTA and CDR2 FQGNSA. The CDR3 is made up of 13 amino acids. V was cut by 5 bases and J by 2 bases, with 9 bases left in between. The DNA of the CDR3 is TGTGCCAGCAGCCCGGACAAGAACTATGGCTACACCTTC. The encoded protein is CASSPDKNYGYTF.

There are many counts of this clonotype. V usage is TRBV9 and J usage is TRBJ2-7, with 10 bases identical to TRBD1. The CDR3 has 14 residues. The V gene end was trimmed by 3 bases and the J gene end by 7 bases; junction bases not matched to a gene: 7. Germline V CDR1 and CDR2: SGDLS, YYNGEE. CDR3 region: CASSGRQGAGEQYF. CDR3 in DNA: TGTGCCAGCAGCGGGAGACAGGGGGCGGGAGAGCAGTACTTC.

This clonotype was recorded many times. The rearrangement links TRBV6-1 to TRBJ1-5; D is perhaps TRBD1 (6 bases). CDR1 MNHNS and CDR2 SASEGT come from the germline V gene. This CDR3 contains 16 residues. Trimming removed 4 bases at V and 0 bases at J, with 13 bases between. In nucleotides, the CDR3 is TGTGCCAGCAGTGTCCGAGGGGGGAGTAGCAATCAGCCCCAGCATTTT. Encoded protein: CASSVRGGSSNQPQHF.

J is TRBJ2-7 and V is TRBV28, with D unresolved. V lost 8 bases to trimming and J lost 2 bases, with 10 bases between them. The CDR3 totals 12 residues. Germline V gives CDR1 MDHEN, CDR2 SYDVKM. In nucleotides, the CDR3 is TGTGCCAGCTGTAATCCGGCCTACGAGCAGTACTTC. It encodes CASCNPAYEQYF.

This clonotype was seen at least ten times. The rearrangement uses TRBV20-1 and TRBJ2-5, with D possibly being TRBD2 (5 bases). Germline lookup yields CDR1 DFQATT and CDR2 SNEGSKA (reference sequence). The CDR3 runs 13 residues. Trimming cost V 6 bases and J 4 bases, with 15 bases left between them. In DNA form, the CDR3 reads TGCAGTGCGGATCCGGGAACCGGAGAGACCCAGTACTTC. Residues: CSADPGTGETQYF.

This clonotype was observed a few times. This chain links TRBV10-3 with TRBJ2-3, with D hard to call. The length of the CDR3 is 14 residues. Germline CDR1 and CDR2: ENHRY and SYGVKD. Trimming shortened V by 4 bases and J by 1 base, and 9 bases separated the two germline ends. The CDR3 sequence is CAISASGGTDTQYF. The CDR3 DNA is TGTGCCATCAGTGCCTCTGGGGGCACAGATACGCAGTATTTT.

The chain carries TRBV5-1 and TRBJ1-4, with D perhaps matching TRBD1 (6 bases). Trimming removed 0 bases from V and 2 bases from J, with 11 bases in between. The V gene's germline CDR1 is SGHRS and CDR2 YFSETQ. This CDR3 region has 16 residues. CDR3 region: CASSLGQGMTNEKLFF. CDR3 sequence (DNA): TGCGCCAGCAGCTTGGGCCAGGGGATGACTAATGAAAAACTGTTTTTT.

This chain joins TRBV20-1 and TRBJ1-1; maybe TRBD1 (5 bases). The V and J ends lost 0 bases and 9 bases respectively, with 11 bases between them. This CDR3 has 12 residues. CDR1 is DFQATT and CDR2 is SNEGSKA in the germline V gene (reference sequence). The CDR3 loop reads CSARDGTGKAFF. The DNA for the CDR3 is TGCAGTGCTAGAGATGGGACCGGGAAAGCTTTCTTT.

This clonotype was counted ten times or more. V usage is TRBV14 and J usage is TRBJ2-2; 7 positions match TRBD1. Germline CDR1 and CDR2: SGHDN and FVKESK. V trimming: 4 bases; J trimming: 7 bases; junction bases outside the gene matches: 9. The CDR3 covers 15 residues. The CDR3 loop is CASSPVRGLNGELFF. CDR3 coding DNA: TGTGCCAGCAGCCCCGTGAGGGGGCTAAACGGGGAGCTGTTTTTT.

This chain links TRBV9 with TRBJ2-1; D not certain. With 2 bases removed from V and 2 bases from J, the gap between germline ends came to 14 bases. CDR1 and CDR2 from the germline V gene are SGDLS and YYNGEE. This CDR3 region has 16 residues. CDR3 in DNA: TGTGCCAGCAGCGTTGGGGTAGAGATCGCCTACAATGAGCAGTTCTTC. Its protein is CASSVGVEIAYNEQFF.

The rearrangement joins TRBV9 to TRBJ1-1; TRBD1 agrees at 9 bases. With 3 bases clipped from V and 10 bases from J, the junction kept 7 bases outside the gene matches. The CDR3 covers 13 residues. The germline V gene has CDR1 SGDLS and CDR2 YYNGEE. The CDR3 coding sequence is TGTGCCAGCAGCGGACAGGGGGTAGGAGTAGCTTTCTTT. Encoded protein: CASSGQGVGVAFF.